A selection of T cell receptor beta chains follows, all from one sample in a study of T cell changes during pregnancy in multiple sclerosis. This table comes from immunoSEQ multiplex PCR, and its TCRdb copy is limited to in-frame clones, with some not included. Here the sample spans 40,000 to 50,000 clones, around 93% being singletons. The specimen was CD8+ T cells from peripheral blood mononuclear cells, collected after pregnancy. Receptors were obtained from a female donor with multiple sclerosis, enrolled in a pregnancy study. CDR3s leave out the opening cysteine and the closing phenylalanine or tryptophan. Each record gives: clone size, V gene, CDR3 protein. Clone size is shown for a subset of rows, as once, few, many or a class of expanded clone.

clone_size: NA; v_call: TRBV4-1; cdr3_aa: ASSYGPPGHLNTEAF
clone_size: NA; v_call: TRBV6-1; cdr3_aa: ASSTGGTYEQY
clone_size: NA; v_call: TRBV30; cdr3_aa: AWRDRVWGEYTEAF
clone_size: NA; v_call: TRBV5-6; cdr3_aa: ASSAGTGMDEQY
clone_size: NA; v_call: TRBV19; cdr3_aa: ASSAGGDLGNEQF
clone_size: NA; v_call: TRBV6-5; cdr3_aa: ASMASGGWEQY
clone_size: NA; v_call: TRBV7-9; cdr3_aa: ASSLAGSRATNEKLF
clone_size: NA; v_call: TRBV5-4; cdr3_aa: ASSQGTGRETQY
clone_size: NA; v_call: TRBV6-5; cdr3_aa: ASSYGGAGGYT
clone_size: once; v_call: TRBV7-3; cdr3_aa: ASSLGGTYEQY
clone_size: NA; v_call: TRBV5-8; cdr3_aa: ASSLWQGGADTQY
clone_size: NA; v_call: TRBV4-1; cdr3_aa: ASSQDRASGAGDTQY
clone_size: NA; v_call: TRBV12-5; cdr3_aa: ASGGQSNTEAF
clone_size: NA; v_call: TRBV2; cdr3_aa: ASSEGLAGRTYEQY
clone_size: NA; v_call: TRBV6-6; cdr3_aa: ASSYSTGRLDEQF
clone_size: NA; v_call: TRBV6-5; cdr3_aa: ASRQGSTGYT
clone_size: NA; v_call: TRBV4-2; cdr3_aa: ASSPAGEGLGYGYT
clone_size: NA; v_call: TRBV2; cdr3_aa: ASSEASGGASYNEQF
clone_size: NA; v_call: TRBV4-1; cdr3_aa: ASSQEPGNTEAF
clone_size: NA; v_call: TRBV7-2; cdr3_aa: ASSSSPGVTDTQY
clone_size: NA; v_call: TRBV5-6; cdr3_aa: ASSLGQGDNYGYT
clone_size: NA; v_call: TRBV19; cdr3_aa: ASSSVPTGELF
clone_size: NA; v_call: TRBV6-1; cdr3_aa: ASSEDGIAQPQH
clone_size: few; v_call: TRBV10-3; cdr3_aa: AIRDKTYNEQF
clone_size: NA; v_call: TRBV15; cdr3_aa: ATSGTWDTATDTQY
clone_size: NA; v_call: TRBV6-4; cdr3_aa: ASSDEGGYNEQF
clone_size: once; v_call: TRBV6-1; cdr3_aa: ASSAGSNYDQPQH
clone_size: NA; v_call: TRBV27; cdr3_aa: ASSFISAGQPQH
clone_size: NA; v_call: TRBV27; cdr3_aa: ASKRQGPGETQY
clone_size: NA; v_call: TRBV4-1; cdr3_aa: ASSQDLAAGGPETQY
clone_size: NA; v_call: TRBV6-5; cdr3_aa: ASSLSVHTDTQY